This T cell receptor (beta chain) comes out of a study of T cells of healthy individuals. TCRdb reprocessed the 5' RACE reads via MiXCR and lists one record per CDR3 protein. The sample records about 96,000 distinct CDR3 sequences, 17% being singletons. The CDR3 runs 13 residues. Germline-derived CDR1 and CDR2 are MNHEY and SMNVEV (reference sequence). V was clipped by 8 bases and J by 2 bases; unmatched bases: 6. The chain links TRBV27 to TRBJ2-7; TRBD1 agrees at 7 bases. This receptor was identified in a human donor in good health. The CDR3 sequence is CASGVDRAYEQYF. CDR3 nucleotides: TGTGCCAGCGGGGTAGACAGGGCCTACGAGCAGTACTTC.